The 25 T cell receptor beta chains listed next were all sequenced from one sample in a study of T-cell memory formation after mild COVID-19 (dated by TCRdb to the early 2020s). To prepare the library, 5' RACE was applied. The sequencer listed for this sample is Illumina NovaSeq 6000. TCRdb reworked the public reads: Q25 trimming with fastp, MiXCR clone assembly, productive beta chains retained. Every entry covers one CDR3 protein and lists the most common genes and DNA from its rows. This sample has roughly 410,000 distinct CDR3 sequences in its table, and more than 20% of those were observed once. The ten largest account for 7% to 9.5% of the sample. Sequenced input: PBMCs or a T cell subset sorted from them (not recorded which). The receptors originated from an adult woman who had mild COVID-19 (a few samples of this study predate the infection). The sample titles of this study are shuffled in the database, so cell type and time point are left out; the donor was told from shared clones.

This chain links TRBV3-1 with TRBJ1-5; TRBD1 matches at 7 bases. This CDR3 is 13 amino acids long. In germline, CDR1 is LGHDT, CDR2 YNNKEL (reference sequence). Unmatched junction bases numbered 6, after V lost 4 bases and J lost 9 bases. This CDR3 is CASSLGQDRPQHF. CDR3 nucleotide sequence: TGTGCCAGCAGCCTTGGACAGGACAGGCCCCAGCATTTT.

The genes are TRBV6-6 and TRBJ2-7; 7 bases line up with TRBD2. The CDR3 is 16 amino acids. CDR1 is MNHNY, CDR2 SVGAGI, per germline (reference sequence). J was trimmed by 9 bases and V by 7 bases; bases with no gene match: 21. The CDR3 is CASTSHPVAGVFGQYF. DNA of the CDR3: TGTGCCAGCACCTCCCATCCCGTGGCGGGAGTGTTTGGGCAGTACTTC.

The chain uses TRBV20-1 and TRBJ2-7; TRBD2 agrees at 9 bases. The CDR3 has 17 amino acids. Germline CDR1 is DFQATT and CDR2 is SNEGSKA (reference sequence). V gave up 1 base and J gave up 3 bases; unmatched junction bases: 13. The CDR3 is CSARGDYVTAGGYEQYF. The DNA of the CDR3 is TGCAGTGCTAGAGGGGACTATGTGACAGCGGGGGGCTACGAGCAGTACTTC.

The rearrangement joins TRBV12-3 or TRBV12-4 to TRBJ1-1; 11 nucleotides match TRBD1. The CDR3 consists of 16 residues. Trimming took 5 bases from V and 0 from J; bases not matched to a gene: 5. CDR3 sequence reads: CASSPGTGGMNTEAFF. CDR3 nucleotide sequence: TGTGCCAGCAGTCCAGGGACAGGGGGAATGAACACTGAAGCTTTCTTT.

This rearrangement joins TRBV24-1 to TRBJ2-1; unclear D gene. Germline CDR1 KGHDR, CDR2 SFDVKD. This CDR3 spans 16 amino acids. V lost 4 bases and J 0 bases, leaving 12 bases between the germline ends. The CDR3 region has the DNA TGTGCCACCAGTGACGCCGGGCCGAGCTCCTACAATGAGCAGTTCTTC. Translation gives CATSDAGPSSYNEQFF.

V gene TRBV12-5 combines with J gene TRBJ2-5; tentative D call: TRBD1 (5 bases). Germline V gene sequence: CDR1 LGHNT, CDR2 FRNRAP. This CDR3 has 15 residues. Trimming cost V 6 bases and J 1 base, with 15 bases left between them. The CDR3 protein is CASGTVGGFQETQYF. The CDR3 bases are TGTGCTAGTGGGACAGTGGGTGGGTTCCAAGAGACCCAGTACTTC. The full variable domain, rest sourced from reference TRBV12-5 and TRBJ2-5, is DARVTQTPRHKVTEMGQEVTMRCQPILGHNTVFWYRQTMMQGLELLAYFRNRAPLDDSGMPKDRFSAEMPDATLATLKIQPSEPRDSAVYFCASGTVGGFQETQYFGPGTRLLVL.

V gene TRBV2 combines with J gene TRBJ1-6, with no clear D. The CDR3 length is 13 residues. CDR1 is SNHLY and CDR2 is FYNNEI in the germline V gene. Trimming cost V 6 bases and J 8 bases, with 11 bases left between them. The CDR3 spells CASRVYGDSPLHF. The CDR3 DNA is TGTGCCAGCAGAGTTTACGGGGATTCACCCCTCCACTTT.

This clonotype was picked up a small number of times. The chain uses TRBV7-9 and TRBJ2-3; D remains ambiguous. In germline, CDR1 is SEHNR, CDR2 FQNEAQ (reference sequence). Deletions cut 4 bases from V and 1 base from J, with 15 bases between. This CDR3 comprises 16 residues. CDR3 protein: CASSSLINVGTDTQYF. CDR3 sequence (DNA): TGTGCCAGCAGCTCCCTAATTAACGTGGGCACAGATACGCAGTATTTT.

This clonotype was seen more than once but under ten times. The DNA for the CDR3 is TGCGCCAGCAGCTTTTACTTGACAGAAGCGAGGGGTCACTATGGCTACACCTTC. The encoded protein is CASSFYLTEARGHYGYTF. The rearrangement joins TRBV5-1 to TRBJ1-2; TRBD1 is a possible D gene (5 bases). Germline CDR1 and CDR2: SGHRS and YFSETQ. Trimming left V 2 bases short and J 3 bases short, with 23 bases between. This CDR3 comprises 18 residues.

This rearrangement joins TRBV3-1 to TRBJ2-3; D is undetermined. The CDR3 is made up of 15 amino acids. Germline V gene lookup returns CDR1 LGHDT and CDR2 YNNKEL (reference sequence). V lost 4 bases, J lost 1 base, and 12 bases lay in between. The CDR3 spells CASSPHIPGTDTQYF. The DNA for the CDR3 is TGTGCCAGCAGCCCGCACATCCCGGGCACAGATACGCAGTATTTT.

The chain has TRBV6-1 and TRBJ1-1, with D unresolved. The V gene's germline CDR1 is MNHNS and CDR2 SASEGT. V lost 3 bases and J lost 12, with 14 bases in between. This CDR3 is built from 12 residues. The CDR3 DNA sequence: TGTGCCAGCAGTGAGATCGCAACCGTGACTTTCTTT. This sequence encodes CASSEIATVTFF.

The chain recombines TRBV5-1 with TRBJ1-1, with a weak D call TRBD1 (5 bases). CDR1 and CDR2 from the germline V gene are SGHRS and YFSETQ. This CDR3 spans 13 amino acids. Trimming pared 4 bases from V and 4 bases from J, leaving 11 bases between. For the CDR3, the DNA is TGCGCCAGCAGCGACTGGGGGGTCACTGAAGCTTTCTTT. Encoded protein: CASSDWGVTEAFF.

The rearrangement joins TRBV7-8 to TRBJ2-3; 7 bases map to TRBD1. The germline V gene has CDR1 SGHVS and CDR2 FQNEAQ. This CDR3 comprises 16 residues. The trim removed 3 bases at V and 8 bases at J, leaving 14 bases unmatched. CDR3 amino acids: CASSLGSGQSGRTQYF. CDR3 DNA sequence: TGTGCCAGCAGCTTGGGCTCGGGACAGAGCGGTCGTACGCAGTATTTT.

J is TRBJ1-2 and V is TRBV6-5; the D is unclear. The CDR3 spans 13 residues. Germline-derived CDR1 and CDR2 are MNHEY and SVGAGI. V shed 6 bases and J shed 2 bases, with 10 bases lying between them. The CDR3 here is CASRREYNYGYTF. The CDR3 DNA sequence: TGTGCCAGCAGAAGGGAGTACAACTATGGCTACACCTTC.

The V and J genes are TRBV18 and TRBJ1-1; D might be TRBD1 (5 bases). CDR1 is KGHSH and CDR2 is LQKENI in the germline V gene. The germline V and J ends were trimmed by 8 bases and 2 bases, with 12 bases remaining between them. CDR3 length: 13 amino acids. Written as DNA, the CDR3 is TGTGCCAGCCCGGGACGGGCTAACACTGAAGCTTTCTTT. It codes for CASPGRANTEAFF.

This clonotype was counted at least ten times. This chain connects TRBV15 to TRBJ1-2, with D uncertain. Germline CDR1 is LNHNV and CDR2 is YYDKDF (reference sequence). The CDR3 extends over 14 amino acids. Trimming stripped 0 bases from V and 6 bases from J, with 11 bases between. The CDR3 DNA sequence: TGTGCCACCAGCAGAGAGAGGCTCGGGGATGGCTACACCTTC. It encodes CATSRERLGDGYTF.

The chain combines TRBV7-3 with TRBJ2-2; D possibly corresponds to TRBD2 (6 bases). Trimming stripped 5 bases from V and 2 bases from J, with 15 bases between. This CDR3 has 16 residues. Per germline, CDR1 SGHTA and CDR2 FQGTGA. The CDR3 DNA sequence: TGTGCCAGCAGCCTCTCGGGGACTGAAAACACCGGGGAGCTGTTTTTT. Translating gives CASSLSGTENTGELFF. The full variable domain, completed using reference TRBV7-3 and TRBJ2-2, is GAGVSQTPSNKVTEKGKYVELRCDPISGHTALYWYRQSLGQGPEFLIYFQGTGAADDSGLPNDRFFAVRPEGSVSTLKIQRTERGDSAVYLCASSLSGTENTGELFFGEGSRLTVL.

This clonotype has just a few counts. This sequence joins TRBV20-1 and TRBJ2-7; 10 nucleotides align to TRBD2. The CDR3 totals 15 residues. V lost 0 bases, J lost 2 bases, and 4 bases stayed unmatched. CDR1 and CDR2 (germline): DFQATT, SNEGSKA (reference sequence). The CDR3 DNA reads TGCAGTGCTAGAGATCTGAGCGGGGGGGCCTACGAGCAGTACTTC. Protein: CSARDLSGGAYEQYF.

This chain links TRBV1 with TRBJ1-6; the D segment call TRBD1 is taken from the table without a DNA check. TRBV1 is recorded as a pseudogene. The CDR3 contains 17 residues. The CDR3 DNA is TGCACCAGCAGCCAAGATCGAGCGGGGACAGTTAATTCACCCCTCCACTTT. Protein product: CTSSQDRAGTVNSPLHF.

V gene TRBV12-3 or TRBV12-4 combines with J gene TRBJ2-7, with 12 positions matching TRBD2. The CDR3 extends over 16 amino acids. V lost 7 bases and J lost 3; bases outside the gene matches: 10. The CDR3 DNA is TGTGCCAGCACCCTCGGATCGACTAGCGGGAGCTACGAGCAGTACTTC. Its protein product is CASTLGSTSGSYEQYF.

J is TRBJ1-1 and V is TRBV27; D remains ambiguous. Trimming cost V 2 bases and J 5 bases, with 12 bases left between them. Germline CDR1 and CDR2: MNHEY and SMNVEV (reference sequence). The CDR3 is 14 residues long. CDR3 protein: CASSLMSLGTEAFF. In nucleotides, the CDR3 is TGTGCCAGCAGTTTAATGTCTCTTGGAACTGAAGCTTTCTTT.

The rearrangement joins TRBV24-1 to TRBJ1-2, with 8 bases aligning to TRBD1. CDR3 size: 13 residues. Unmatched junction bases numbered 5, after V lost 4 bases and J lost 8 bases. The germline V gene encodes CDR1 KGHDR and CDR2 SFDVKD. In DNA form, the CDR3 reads TGTGCCACCAGTGACCCCACAGGGGGAGGCTACACCTTC. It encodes CATSDPTGGGYTF.

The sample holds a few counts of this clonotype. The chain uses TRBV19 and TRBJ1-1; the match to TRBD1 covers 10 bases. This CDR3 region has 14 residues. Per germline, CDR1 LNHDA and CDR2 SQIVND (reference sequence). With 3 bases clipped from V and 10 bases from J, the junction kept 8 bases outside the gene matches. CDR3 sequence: CASSMDRGKAVAFF. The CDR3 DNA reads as TGTGCCAGTAGTATGGACAGGGGGAAGGCGGTAGCTTTCTTT.

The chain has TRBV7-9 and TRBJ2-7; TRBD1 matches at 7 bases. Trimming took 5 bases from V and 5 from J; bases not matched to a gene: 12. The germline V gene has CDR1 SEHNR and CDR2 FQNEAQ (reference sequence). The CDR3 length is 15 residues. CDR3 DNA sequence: TGTGCCAGCAGCGACTGGACAGGTTACAGTGACGAGCAGTACTTC. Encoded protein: CASSDWTGYSDEQYF.

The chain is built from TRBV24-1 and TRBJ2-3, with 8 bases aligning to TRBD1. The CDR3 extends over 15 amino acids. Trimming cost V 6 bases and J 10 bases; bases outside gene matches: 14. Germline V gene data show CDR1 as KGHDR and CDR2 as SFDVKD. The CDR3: CATSNTGTGSLAQYF. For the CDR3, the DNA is TGTGCCACCAGTAATACCGGGACAGGTAGTTTAGCGCAGTATTTT.